This passage covers 3 T cell receptor beta chains from one sample sequenced in a study of blood T cell repertoires in COVID-19. TCRdb keeps only in-frame clones here, not all; method: immunoSEQ multiplex PCR. Among tens of thousands of clones, around three quarters were seen once, and the ten largest hold 20%. Sequenced: peripheral blood. These receptors all stem from a woman older than 75 with active or convalescent COVID-19.

V usage is TRBV4-3 and J usage is TRBJ1-6; tentatively, D is TRBD1 (5 bases). Germline values: CDR1 LGHNA, CDR2 YSLEER. This CDR3 comprises 13 residues. V lost 0 bases to trimming and J lost 10 bases, with 7 bases between them. The CDR3 spells CASSQEQGSPLHF. The CDR3 nucleotides are TGCGCCAGCAGCCAAGAGCAGGGCTCACCCCTCCACTTT.

The chain joins TRBV28 to TRBJ2-4, with 7 bases that match TRBD2. With V trimmed by 6 bases and J by 0 bases, 2 bases remained unmatched. Germline CDR1 MDHEN, CDR2 SYDVKM. The CDR3 runs to 14 residues. As DNA, the CDR3 is TGTGCCAGCAGGGGAGGGCCAGCCAAAAACATTCAGTACTTC. Protein: CASRGGPAKNIQYF.

The rearrangement links TRBV9 to TRBJ1-1; the match to TRBD1 covers 9 bases. V shed 3 bases, J shed 3 bases, and the junction held 9 bases outside the gene matches. The germline V gene has CDR1 SGDLS and CDR2 YYNGEE. CDR3 length: 16 residues. The CDR3 protein is CASSARGQGAHTEAFF. The CDR3 DNA reads as TGTGCCAGCAGCGCCCGGGGACAGGGTGCTCACACTGAAGCTTTCTTT.